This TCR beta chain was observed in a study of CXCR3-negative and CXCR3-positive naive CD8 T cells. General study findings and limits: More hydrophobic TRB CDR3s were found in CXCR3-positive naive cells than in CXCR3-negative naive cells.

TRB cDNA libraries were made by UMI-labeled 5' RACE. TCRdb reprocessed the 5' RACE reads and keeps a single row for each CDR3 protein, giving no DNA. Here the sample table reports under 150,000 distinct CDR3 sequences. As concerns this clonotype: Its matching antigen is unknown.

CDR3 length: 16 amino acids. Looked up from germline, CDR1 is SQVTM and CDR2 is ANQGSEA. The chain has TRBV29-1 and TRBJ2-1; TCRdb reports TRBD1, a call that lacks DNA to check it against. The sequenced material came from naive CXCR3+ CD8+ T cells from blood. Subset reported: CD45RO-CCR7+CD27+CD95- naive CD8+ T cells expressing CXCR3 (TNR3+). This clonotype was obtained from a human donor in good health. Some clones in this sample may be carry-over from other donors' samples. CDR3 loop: CSVDSVGGYSYNEQFF.